This TCR beta chain was observed in a study of T cells in Graves' hyperthyroidism and ophthalmopathy. The study excluded patients with uncontrolled infection, other autoimmune disease, pregnancy or lactation. Source material for PBMCs was 10 ml fresh peripheral blood. This CDR3 is 14 amino acids long. V shed 5 bases and J 9 bases; nucleotides not matched to a gene: 11. Germline values: CDR1 DFQATT, CDR2 SNEGSKA (reference sequence). Study-level points and caveats: A 13 V-J model separated ophthalmopathy from stable hyperthyroidism. Most thyroid-expanded clonotypes above 0.001 were also found in blood.

This clonotype showed up many times. Antigen unknown. It was RNA transcripts that yielded the amplified TCR beta CDR3 regions. HTBI primers were the set used in a first-round RT-PCR of the TCR CDR3. TCRdb recomputed calls from the multiplex PCR reads with MiXCR, one row per CDR3 protein. The sample carries a few hundred thousand distinct CDR3 sequences, about 15% recorded once. This TCR was recovered from a woman between 18 and 29 years old with Graves' ophthalmopathy. Sequenced: blood. The V call is TRBV20-1, the J call TRBJ2-1; TRBD2 agrees at 9 bases. CDR3: CSAPPAGGLGEQFF. As DNA, the CDR3 is TGCAGTGCTCCGCCGGCGGGGGGGCTGGGTGAGCAGTTCTTC.